The clone carrying this T cell receptor beta chain was counted between two and nine times. This record comes from a study of response to subunit inactivated influenza vaccine. TCRdb processed the RT-PCR reads anew with MiXCR; each CDR3 protein has one entry. Here the sample spans about 540,000 distinct CDR3 sequences, under 30% being singletons. V lost 4 bases and J 2 bases, leaving 18 bases between the germline ends. The CDR3 totals 17 residues. Germline V gene data show CDR1 as MNHEY and CDR2 as SVGEGT. This sample also belongs to another study, concerning T cells expressing NK-cell markers. That source notes: A 5'RACE template switching approach incorporating UMIs was used to make TCR beta cDNA.

The V gene is TRBV6-2 or TRBV6-3, the J gene TRBJ2-1; D gene uncertain. Specimen: CD4+ T cells sorted from PBMCs, collected 11 to 12 days after vaccination. The origin of this receptor is a man between 50 and 59 years old who received an inactivated influenza vaccine. The CDR3 DNA follows: TGTGCCAGCAGTTCCATGGGTAAAAGCAGCCCCTACAATGAGCAGTTCTTC. Translation gives CASSSMGKSSPYNEQFF.